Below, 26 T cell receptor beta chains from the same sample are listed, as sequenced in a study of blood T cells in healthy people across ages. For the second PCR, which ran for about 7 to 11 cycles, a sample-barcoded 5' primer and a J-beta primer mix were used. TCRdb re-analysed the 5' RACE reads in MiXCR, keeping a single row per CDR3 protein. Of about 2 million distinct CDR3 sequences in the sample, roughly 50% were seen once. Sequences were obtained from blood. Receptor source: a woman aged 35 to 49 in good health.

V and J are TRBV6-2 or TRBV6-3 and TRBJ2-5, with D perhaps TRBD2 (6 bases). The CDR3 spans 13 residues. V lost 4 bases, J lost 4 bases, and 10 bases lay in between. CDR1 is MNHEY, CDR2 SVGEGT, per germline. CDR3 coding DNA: TGTGCCAGCAGTTCCGCGGGATTAGAGACCCAGTACTTC. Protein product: CASSSAGLETQYF.

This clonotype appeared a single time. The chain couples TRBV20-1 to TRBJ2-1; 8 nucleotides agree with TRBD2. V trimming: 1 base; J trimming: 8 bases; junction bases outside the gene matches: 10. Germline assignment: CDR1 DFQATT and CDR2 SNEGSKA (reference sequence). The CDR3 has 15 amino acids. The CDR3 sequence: CSARGAGGPGDEQFF. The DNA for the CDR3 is TGCAGTGCTAGAGGGGCGGGGGGCCCAGGCGATGAGCAGTTCTTC.

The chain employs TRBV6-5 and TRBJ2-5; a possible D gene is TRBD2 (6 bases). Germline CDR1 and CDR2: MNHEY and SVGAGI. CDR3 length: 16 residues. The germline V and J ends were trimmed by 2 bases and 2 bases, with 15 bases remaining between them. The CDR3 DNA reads TGTGCCAGCAGTTACCTTGGCGGGGAAAAACAAGAGACCCAGTACTTC. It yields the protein CASSYLGGEKQETQYF.

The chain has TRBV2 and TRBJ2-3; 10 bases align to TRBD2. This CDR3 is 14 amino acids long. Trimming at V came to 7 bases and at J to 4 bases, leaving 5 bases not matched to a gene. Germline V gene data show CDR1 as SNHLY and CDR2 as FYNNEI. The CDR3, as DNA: TGTGCCAGCATTAGCGGGGGGATCTCAGATACGCAGTATTTT. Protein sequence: CASISGGISDTQYF.

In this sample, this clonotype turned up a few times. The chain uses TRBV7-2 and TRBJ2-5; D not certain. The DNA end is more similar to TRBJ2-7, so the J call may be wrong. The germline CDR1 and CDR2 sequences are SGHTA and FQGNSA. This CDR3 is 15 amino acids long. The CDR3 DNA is TGTGCCAGCAGCTTAGAGCATAGGGTGGTACGCGAGCAGTACTTC. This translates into CASSLEHRVVREQYF.

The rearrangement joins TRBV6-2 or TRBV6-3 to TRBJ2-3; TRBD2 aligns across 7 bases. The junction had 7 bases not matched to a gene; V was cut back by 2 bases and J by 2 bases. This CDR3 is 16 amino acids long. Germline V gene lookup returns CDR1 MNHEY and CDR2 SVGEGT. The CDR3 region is CASSYGPGLNTDTQYF. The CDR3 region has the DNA TGTGCCAGCAGTTACGGTCCGGGACTAAACACAGATACGCAGTATTTT.

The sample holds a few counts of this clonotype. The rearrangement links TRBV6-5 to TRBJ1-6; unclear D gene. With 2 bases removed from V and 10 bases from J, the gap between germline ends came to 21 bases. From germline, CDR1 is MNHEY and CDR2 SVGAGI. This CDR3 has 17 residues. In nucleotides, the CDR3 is TGTGCCAGCAGTTACAGCCTTCCGGGATTGTGGGAGTCACCCCTCCACTTT. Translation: CASSYSLPGLWESPLHF.

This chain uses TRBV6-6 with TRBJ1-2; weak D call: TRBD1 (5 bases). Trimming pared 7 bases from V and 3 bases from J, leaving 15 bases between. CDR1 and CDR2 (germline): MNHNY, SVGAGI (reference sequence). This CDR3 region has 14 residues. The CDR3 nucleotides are TGTGCCAGCACCGGGCAGGGAGGGGACTATGGCTACACCTTC. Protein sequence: CASTGQGGDYGYTF.

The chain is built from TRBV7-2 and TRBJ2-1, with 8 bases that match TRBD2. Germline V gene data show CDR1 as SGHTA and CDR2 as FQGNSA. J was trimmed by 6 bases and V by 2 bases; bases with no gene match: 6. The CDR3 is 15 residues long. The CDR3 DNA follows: TGTGCCAGCAGCTTAAAATTCGGGGGGGGCAATGAGCAGTTCTTC. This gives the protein CASSLKFGGGNEQFF.

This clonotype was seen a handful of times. CDR3 sequence (DNA): TGTGCCAGCAGTTTTTTGGGAGGGGAGACCCAGTACTTC. Translated, it gives CASSFLGGETQYF. The chain links TRBV27 to TRBJ2-5; 7 nucleotides agree with TRBD2. Trimming removed 3 bases from V and 5 bases from J; junction bases left unmatched: 3. This CDR3 contains 13 residues. Germline CDR1 is MNHEY and CDR2 is SMNVEV (reference sequence).

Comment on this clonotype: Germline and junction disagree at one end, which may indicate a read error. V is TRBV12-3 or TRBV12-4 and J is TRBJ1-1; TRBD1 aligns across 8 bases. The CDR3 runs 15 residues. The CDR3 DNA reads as TGTGCCAGCAGTCCACTGGACAGGGCGGGGTTTGAAGCTTTTTTT. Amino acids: CASSPLDRAGFEAFF.

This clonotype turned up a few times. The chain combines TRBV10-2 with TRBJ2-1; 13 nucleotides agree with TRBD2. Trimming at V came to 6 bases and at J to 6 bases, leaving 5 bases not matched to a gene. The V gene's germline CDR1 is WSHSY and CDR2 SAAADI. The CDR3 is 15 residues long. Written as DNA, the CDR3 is TGCGCCAGCAGCCGGGGGACTAGCGGGGTCAATGAGCAGTTCTTC. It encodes CASSRGTSGVNEQFF.

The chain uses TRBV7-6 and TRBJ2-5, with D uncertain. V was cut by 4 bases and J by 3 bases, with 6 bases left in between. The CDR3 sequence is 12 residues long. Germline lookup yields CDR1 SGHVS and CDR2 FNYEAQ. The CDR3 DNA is TGTGCCAGCAGCTCCCATAAAGAGACCCAGTACTTC. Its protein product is CASSSHKETQYF.

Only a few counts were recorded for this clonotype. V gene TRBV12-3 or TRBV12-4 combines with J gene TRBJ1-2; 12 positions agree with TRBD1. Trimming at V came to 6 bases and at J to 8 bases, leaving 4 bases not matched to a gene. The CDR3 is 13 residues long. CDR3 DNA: TGTGCCAGCAGGGGACAGGGGGCGCGAGGCTACACCTTC. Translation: CASRGQGARGYTF.

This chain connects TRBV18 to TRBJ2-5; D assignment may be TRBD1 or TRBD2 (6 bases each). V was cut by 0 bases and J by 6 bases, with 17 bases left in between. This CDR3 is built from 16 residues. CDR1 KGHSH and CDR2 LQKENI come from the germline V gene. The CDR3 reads CASSPPKIQGGQTQYF. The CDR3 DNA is TGTGCCAGCTCACCACCGAAGATACAGGGAGGTCAGACCCAGTACTTC.

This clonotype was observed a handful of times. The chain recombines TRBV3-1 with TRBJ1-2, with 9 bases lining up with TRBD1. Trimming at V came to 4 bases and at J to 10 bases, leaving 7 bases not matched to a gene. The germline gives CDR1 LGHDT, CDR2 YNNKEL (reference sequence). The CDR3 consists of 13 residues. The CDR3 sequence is CASSPIQGAHYTF. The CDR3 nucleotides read TGTGCCAGCAGCCCAATACAGGGGGCTCACTACACCTTC.

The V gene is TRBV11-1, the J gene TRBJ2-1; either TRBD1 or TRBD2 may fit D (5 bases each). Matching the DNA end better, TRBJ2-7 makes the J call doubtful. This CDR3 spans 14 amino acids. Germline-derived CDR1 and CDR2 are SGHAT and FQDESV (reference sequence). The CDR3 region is CASSVGVRYNEQYF. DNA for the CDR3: TGTGCCAGCAGCGTGGGGGTACGGTACAATGAGCAGTACTTC.

The CDR3 bases are TGTGCCATCAGGGACGGGAGCGGGGAAGAAGAGACCCAGTACTTC. Residues: CAIRDGSGEEETQYF. The chain links TRBV10-3 to TRBJ2-4; the match to TRBD2 covers 7 bases. With the DNA end fitting TRBJ2-5 better, the J assignment may be wrong. Germline assignment: CDR1 ENHRY and CDR2 SYGVKD. The CDR3 is made up of 15 amino acids.

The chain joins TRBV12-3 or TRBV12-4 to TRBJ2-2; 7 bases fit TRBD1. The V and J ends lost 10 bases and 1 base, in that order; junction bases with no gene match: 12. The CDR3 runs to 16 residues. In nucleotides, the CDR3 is TGTGCCACCACGACAAGGGGACAGCTGAACACCGGGGAGCTGTTTTTT. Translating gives CATTTRGQLNTGELFF.

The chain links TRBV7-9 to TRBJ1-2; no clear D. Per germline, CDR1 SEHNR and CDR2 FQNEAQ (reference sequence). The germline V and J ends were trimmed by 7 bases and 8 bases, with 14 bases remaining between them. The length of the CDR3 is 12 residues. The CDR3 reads CASNQLPHGYTF. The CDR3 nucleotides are TGTGCCAGCAACCAACTGCCCCACGGCTACACCTTC.

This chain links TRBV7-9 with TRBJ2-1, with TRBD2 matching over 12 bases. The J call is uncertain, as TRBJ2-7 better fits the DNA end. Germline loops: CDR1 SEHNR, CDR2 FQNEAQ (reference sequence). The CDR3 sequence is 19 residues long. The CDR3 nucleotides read TGTGCCAGCAGCTTATCCCCTAGCGGGGGGGCCTTCTCCTACAATGAGCAGTACTTC. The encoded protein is CASSLSPSGGAFSYNEQYF.

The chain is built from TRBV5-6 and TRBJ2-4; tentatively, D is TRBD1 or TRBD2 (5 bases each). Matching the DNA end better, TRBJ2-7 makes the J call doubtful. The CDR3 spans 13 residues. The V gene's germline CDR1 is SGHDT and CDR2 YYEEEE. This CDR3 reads CASSWGTTDEQYF. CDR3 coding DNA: TGTGCCAGCAGCTGGGGGACCACCGACGAGCAGTACTTC.

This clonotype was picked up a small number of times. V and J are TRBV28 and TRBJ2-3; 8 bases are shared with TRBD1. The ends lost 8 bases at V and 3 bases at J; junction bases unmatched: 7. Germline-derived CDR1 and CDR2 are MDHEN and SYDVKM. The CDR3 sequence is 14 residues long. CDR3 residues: CASETGVGTDTQYF. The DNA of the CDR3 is TGTGCCAGCGAGACAGGGGTCGGTACAGATACGCAGTATTTT.

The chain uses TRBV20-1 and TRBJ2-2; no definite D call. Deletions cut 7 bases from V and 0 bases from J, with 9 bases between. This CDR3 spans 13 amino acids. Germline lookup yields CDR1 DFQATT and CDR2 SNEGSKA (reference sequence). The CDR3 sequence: CSGGSANTGELFF. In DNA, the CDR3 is TGCAGTGGTGGATCCGCGAACACCGGGGAGCTGTTTTTT.

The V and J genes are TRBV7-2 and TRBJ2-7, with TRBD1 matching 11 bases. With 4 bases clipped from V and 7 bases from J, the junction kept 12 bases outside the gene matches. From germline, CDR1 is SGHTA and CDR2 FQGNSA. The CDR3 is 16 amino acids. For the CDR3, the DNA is TGTGCCAGCAGCTCGAAACCCGGGACAGGGGGTGGTGAGCAGTACTTC. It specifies CASSSKPGTGGGEQYF.

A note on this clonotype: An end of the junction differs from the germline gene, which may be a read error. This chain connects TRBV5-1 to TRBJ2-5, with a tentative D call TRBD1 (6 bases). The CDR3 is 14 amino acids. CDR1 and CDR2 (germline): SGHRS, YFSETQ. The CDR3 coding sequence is TGCGCCGGCAGCTTGGAAGGGGGACAAGAGACCCAGTACTTC. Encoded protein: CAGSLEGGQETQYF.